Shown below are 18 T cell receptor beta chains from a single sample sequenced in a study of control samples from healthy donors and cancer patients. Sequencing was performed with immunoSEQ multiplex PCR; in TCRdb, only in-frame clones are kept and a portion is missing. This sample carries some 130,000 clones, over 75% of them seen once, and the ten largest clones take 2% to 3%. Sequenced input: blood. Receptor source: a man aged 35-49 years in good health.

This chain connects TRBV5-6 to TRBJ1-2; D unclear. Germline CDR1 SGHDT, CDR2 YYEEEE. The germline V and J ends were trimmed by 0 bases and 8 bases, with 11 bases remaining between them. The CDR3 is made up of 13 amino acids. This CDR3 is CASSLVGPMGYTF. Written as DNA, the CDR3 is TGTGCCAGCAGCTTGGTCGGTCCTATGGGCTACACCTTC. The full variable domain, with the rest looked up from reference TRBV5-6 and TRBJ1-2, is DAGVTQSPTHLIKTRGQQVTLRCSPKSGHDTVSWYQQALGQGPQFIFQYYEEEERQRGNFPDRFSGHQFPNYSSELNVNALLLGDSALYLCASSLVGPMGYTFGSGTRLTVV.

The chain couples TRBV30 to TRBJ1-6, with D uncertain. V was clipped by 2 bases and J by 6 bases, with 17 bases between them. Germline values: CDR1 GTSNPN, CDR2 SVGIG (reference sequence). The CDR3 is 16 residues long. In nucleotides, the CDR3 is TGTGCCTGGAGTCCCTCTCGAGTGCGTGGTAATTCACCCCTCCACTTT. This translates into CAWSPSRVRGNSPLHF.

This rearrangement joins TRBV14 to TRBJ2-2; tentatively, D is TRBD1 (5 bases). The CDR3 extends over 16 amino acids. V lost 1 base to trimming and J lost 5 bases, with 14 bases between them. CDR1 and CDR2 (germline): SGHDN, FVKESK. The CDR3 sequence is CASSQGIRKGTGELFF. The CDR3, as DNA: TGTGCCAGCAGCCAAGGGATCAGGAAGGGGACCGGGGAGCTGTTTTTT. Combining the CDR3 with reference TRBV14 and TRBJ2-2 gives the whole variable domain EAGVTQFPSHSVIEKGQTVTLRCDPISGHDNLYWYRRVMGKEIKFLLHFVKESKQDESGMPNNRFLAERTGGTYSTLKVQPAELEDSGVYFCASSQGIRKGTGELFFGEGSRLTVL.

This rearrangement joins TRBV5-1 to TRBJ2-3, with 9 bases aligning to TRBD1. This CDR3 region has 14 residues. The junction had 3 bases not matched to a gene; V was cut back by 4 bases and J by 3 bases. Germline V gives CDR1 SGHRS, CDR2 YFSETQ. The CDR3 loop is CASSRQGETDTQYF. The DNA of the CDR3 is TGCGCCAGCAGCCGACAGGGGGAGACAGATACGCAGTATTTT.

This chain connects TRBV6-5 to TRBJ1-6, with a weak D call TRBD1 (6 bases). The ends were cut back, 2 bases at V and 9 bases at J, with 11 bases in the middle. Germline loops: CDR1 MNHEY, CDR2 SVGAGI. This CDR3 is 14 amino acids long. Written as DNA, the CDR3 is TGTGCCAGCAGTTACGGTCCAGGGGTTTCACCCCTCCACTTT. This translates into CASSYGPGVSPLHF.

This clone was seen a handful of times. The chain combines TRBV7-9 with TRBJ2-3; D call uncertain. Germline V gene sequence: CDR1 SEHNR, CDR2 FQNEAQ (reference sequence). The germline V and J ends were trimmed by 3 bases and 8 bases, with 9 bases remaining between them. The CDR3 has 12 residues. This CDR3 reads CASSFIIGTQYF. CDR3 nucleotides: TGTGCCAGCAGCTTTATTATAGGTACGCAGTATTTT.

In this sample, this clone turned up a few times. V gene TRBV6-2 or TRBV6-3 combines with J gene TRBJ2-5, with a tentative D call TRBD2 (6 bases). Looked up from germline, CDR1 is MNHEY and CDR2 is SVGEGT. This CDR3 spans 15 amino acids. V lost 0 bases and J lost 4, with 12 bases in between. The DNA for the CDR3 is TGTGCCAGCAGTTACTCGGTTCGGGGGTTAGAGACCCAGTACTTC. This sequence encodes CASSYSVRGLETQYF.

The rearrangement uses TRBV16 and TRBJ1-5; 9 bases line up with TRBD1. V shed 0 bases, J shed 6 bases, and the junction held 6 bases outside the gene matches. In germline, CDR1 is KGHSY, CDR2 FQNENV. The CDR3 sequence is 16 residues long. In nucleotides, the CDR3 is TGTGCCAGCAGCCAATCAGGGGCGACAGGGGGTCAGCCCCAGCATTTT. Its protein product is CASSQSGATGGQPQHF.

The rearrangement joins TRBV5-1 to TRBJ2-3; D is unresolved. This CDR3 contains 12 residues. With 2 bases removed from V and 6 bases from J, the gap between germline ends came to 7 bases. Per germline, CDR1 SGHRS and CDR2 YFSETQ. As DNA, the CDR3 is TGCGCCAGCAGCTTACAGTTTGATACGCAGTATTTT. Protein product: CASSLQFDTQYF.

The gene calls are TRBV5-1 and TRBJ1-1, with 9 bases that match TRBD1. This CDR3 contains 15 residues. V was clipped by 2 bases and J by 5 bases; unmatched bases: 7. From germline, CDR1 is SGHRS and CDR2 YFSETQ. CDR3 loop: CASSFQDRGGTEAFF. The CDR3 DNA follows: TGCGCCAGCAGCTTCCAGGACAGGGGAGGTACTGAAGCTTTCTTT.

The chain carries TRBV5-1 and TRBJ1-3; D is ambiguous. The CDR3 is 16 amino acids. Germline CDR1 SGHRS, CDR2 YFSETQ. V was shortened by 0 bases and J by 0 bases, with 10 bases between the two germline ends. CDR3 coding DNA: TGCGCCAGCAGCTTGGATTCGAGTTACTCTGGAAACACCATATATTTT. It codes for CASSLDSSYSGNTIYF.

This clone was found a few times. The chain has TRBV28 and TRBJ2-7, with D possibly matching TRBD1 (6 bases). Trimming stripped 6 bases from V and 1 base from J, with 22 bases between. From germline, CDR1 is MDHEN and CDR2 SYDVKM. The CDR3 sequence is 17 residues long. The CDR3: CASRPAQGSVGSYEQYF. CDR3 nucleotides: TGTGCCAGCAGACCTGCACAGGGTTCCGTCGGGTCCTACGAGCAGTACTTC.

The genes are TRBV5-1 and TRBJ2-5; D possibly corresponds to TRBD2 (6 bases). The CDR3 is made up of 15 amino acids. The V gene lost 8 bases and the J gene lost 0 bases, with 17 bases spanning the gap. Germline V gene lookup returns CDR1 SGHRS and CDR2 YFSETQ. The DNA of the CDR3 is TGCGCCAGTATGGATAGCGGAAGCTACCAAGAGACCCAGTACTTC. This encodes CASMDSGSYQETQYF. Drawing the rest from reference TRBV5-1 and TRBJ2-5, the complete variable domain is KAGVTQTPRYLIKTRGQQVTLSCSPISGHRSVSWYQQTPGQGLQFLFEYFSETQRNKGNFPGRFSGRQFSNSRSEMNVSTLELGDSALYLCASMDSGSYQETQYFGPGTRLLVL.

The chain combines TRBV6-5 with TRBJ2-7; D is unresolved. The germline gives CDR1 MNHEY, CDR2 SVGAGI. V gave up 7 bases and J gave up 9 bases, with 13 bases separating them. The CDR3 is 11 residues long. As DNA, the CDR3 is TGTGCCAGCACCATGGGGTCTGTGCAGTACTTC. Translating gives CASTMGSVQYF.

This rearrangement joins TRBV28 to TRBJ1-5; no clear D. This CDR3 is built from 14 residues. Germline CDR1 and CDR2: MDHEN and SYDVKM. The germline V and J ends were trimmed by 7 bases and 0 bases, with 10 bases remaining between them. The CDR3 loop reads CASISGISNQPQHF. Here the CDR3 DNA reads TGTGCCAGCATCTCGGGCATTAGCAATCAGCCCCAGCATTTT.

This chain links TRBV5-1 with TRBJ2-1; D is ambiguous. V was shortened by 4 bases and J by 10 bases, with 21 bases between the two germline ends. This CDR3 region has 15 residues. Germline-derived CDR1 and CDR2 are SGHRS and YFSETQ. The DNA for the CDR3 is TGCGCCAGCAGCGGCTTGGACCGAACGCCCGGCGAGCAGTTCTTC. Translating gives CASSGLDRTPGEQFF.

V and J are TRBV7-8 and TRBJ1-2; a possible D gene is TRBD1 (5 bases). V was pared by 5 bases and J by 4 bases, with 20 bases between. This CDR3 has 16 residues. Germline-derived CDR1 and CDR2 are SGHVS and FQNEAQ. DNA for the CDR3: TGTGCCAGCAGCACAGGACCTCAACCTAGCGGCTATGGCTACACCTTC. Protein sequence: CASSTGPQPSGYGYTF.

This chain uses TRBV5-1 with TRBJ1-2; 9 bases fit TRBD1. There are 13 residues in the CDR3. Per the germline V gene, CDR1 is SGHRS and CDR2 is YFSETQ. The V and J ends lost 2 bases and 9 bases, in that order; junction bases with no gene match: 5. The CDR3 nucleotides read TGCGCCAGCAGCTTTGGGGACAGGGATAGCTACACCTTC. As protein: CASSFGDRDSYTF.